These 32 T cell receptor beta chains came from one sample sequenced in a study of cytomegalovirus exposure and HLA in healthy donors. In the PCR, 60 Vbeta and 13 Jbeta primers were used. Clones were sequenced by immunoSEQ multiplex PCR, and TCRdb holds only the in-frame ones, with some missing. In total, the table holds fewer than 60,000 clones. The sequencing sample was made of PBMCs. The receptors originated from a woman aged 30 to 39 in good health and CMV-seropositive.

This chain connects TRBV7-6 to TRBJ1-5; D gene unclear. The CDR3 length is 12 residues. V dropped 3 bases and J dropped 3 bases, with 3 bases sitting between them. CDR1 is SGHVS, CDR2 FNYEAQ, per germline. The CDR3 DNA reads as TGTGCCAGCAGCTTTATCAATCAGCCCCAGCATTTT. Protein: CASSFINQPQHF.

The rearrangement links TRBV5-1 to TRBJ2-5; a possible D gene is TRBD2 (5 bases). Trimming shortened V by 4 bases and J by 1 base, and 8 bases separated the two germline ends. Germline CDR1 reads SGHRS; CDR2 reads YFSETQ. The CDR3 runs to 13 residues. Here the CDR3 reads CASSGSTQETQYF. The CDR3 DNA reads as TGCGCCAGCAGCGGGAGCACCCAAGAGACCCAGTACTTC.

V usage is TRBV19 and J usage is TRBJ1-2, with D tentatively TRBD1 (6 bases). Germline values: CDR1 LNHDA, CDR2 SQIVND (reference sequence). This CDR3 has 14 residues. V lost 7 bases to trimming and J lost 2 bases, with 14 bases between them. The CDR3 bases are TGTGCCAGTACCATGAGGACAGCAAACTATGGCTACACCTTC. Protein product: CASTMRTANYGYTF.

This chain connects TRBV11-1 to TRBJ1-1; D gene ambiguous. The CDR3 spans 12 residues. Germline V gene lookup returns CDR1 SGHAT and CDR2 FQDESV (reference sequence). V was pared by 5 bases and J by 6 bases, with 10 bases between. The CDR3 spells CASSVPFPEAFF. CDR3 DNA: TGTGCCAGCAGCGTCCCGTTCCCTGAAGCTTTCTTT.

V is TRBV18 and J is TRBJ2-7, with TRBD1 identical over 10 bases. CDR3 length equals 15 residues. Germline-derived CDR1 and CDR2 are KGHSH and LQKENI. Germline trimming cut 2 bases from V and 3 bases from J; bases unmatched to any gene: 4. The CDR3 sequence: CASSPGQGGYYEQYF. The CDR3 nucleotides are TGTGCCAGCTCACCAGGACAGGGGGGATACTACGAGCAGTACTTC.

The chain links TRBV7-6 to TRBJ2-2; a possible D gene is TRBD2 (5 bases). V was pared by 2 bases and J by 2 bases, with 9 bases between. From germline, CDR1 is SGHVS and CDR2 FNYEAQ. The CDR3 spans 15 residues. CDR3 nucleotides: TGTGCCAGCAGCTTATATGGACTTAACACCGGGGAGCTGTTTTTT. This translates into CASSLYGLNTGELFF. The whole variable domain, filled in from reference TRBV7-6 and TRBJ2-2, reads GAGVSQSPRYKVTKRGQDVALRCDPISGHVSLYWYRQALGQGPEFLTYFNYEAQQDKSGLPNDRFSAERPEGSISTLTIQRTEQRDSAMYRCASSLYGLNTGELFFGEGSRLTVL.

The chain couples TRBV19 to TRBJ1-2, with D perhaps TRBD1 (5 bases). V dropped 4 bases and J dropped 7 bases, with 13 bases sitting between them. The CDR3 totals 13 residues. Germline loops: CDR1 LNHDA, CDR2 SQIVND (reference sequence). CDR3 sequence reads: CASSSPDTFGYTF. The CDR3 bases are TGTGCCAGTAGTAGCCCGGACACTTTTGGCTACACCTTC.

The gene calls are TRBV16 and TRBJ2-1; TRBD2 is a possible D gene (6 bases). V lost 0 bases, J lost 7 bases, and 22 bases lay in between. CDR3 length: 18 residues. The V gene's germline CDR1 is KGHSY and CDR2 FQNENV. The CDR3 region is CASSQSQGTRGRGNEQFF. CDR3 coding DNA: TGTGCCAGCAGCCAATCGCAGGGCACCCGGGGTCGGGGGAATGAGCAGTTCTTC.

The V gene is TRBV18, the J gene TRBJ1-6; TRBD1 aligns across 10 bases. The CDR3 contains 16 residues. Germline V lookup: CDR1 KGHSH, CDR2 LQKENI. J was trimmed by 8 bases and V by 6 bases; bases with no gene match: 10. CDR3 DNA: TGTGCCAGCTCTCCTGGACAGGGGGTGAGGGATTCACCCCTCCACTTT. This encodes CASSPGQGVRDSPLHF. Supplemented by reference TRBV18 and TRBJ1-6, the full variable domain reads NAGVMQNPRHLVRRRGQEARLRCSPMKGHSHVYWYRQLPEEGLKFMVYLQKENIIDESGMPKERFSAEFPKEGPSILRIQQVVRGDSAAYFCASSPGQGVRDSPLHFGNGTRLTVT.

The J gene is TRBJ2-2, the V gene TRBV19; 15 positions agree with TRBD2. The CDR3 spans 18 residues. V shed 7 bases and J 0 bases; nucleotides not matched to a gene: 6. In germline, CDR1 is LNHDA, CDR2 SQIVND (reference sequence). CDR3 nucleotides: TGTGCCAGTACTAGGGGACTAGCGGGGGGTTCGAACACCGGGGAGCTGTTTTTT. It is translated as CASTRGLAGGSNTGELFF.

This chain uses TRBV5-1 with TRBJ2-7, with a tentative D call TRBD2 (6 bases). CDR1 SGHRS and CDR2 YFSETQ come from the germline V gene. The CDR3 sequence is 14 residues long. Trimming removed 0 bases at V and 2 bases at J, with 9 bases between. CDR3 sequence: CASSLADYAYEQYF. The CDR3 DNA sequence: TGCGCCAGCAGCTTGGCGGACTACGCCTACGAGCAGTACTTC.

The chain combines TRBV9 with TRBJ2-1; TRBD2 aligns across 12 bases. V shed 2 bases, J shed 0 bases, and the junction held 6 bases outside the gene matches. Germline-derived CDR1 and CDR2 are SGDLS and YYNGEE. CDR3 length: 18 residues. CDR3 nucleotide sequence: TGTGCCAGCAGCGTGGGTCTAGCGGGAGGGAGCTCCTACAATGAGCAGTTCTTC. It specifies CASSVGLAGGSSYNEQFF. The whole variable domain, remainder taken from reference TRBV9 and TRBJ2-1, is DSGVTQTPKHLITATGQRVTLRCSPRSGDLSVYWYQQSLDQGLQFLIQYYNGEERAKGNILERFSAQQFPDLHSELNLSSLELGDSALYFCASSVGLAGGSSYNEQFFGPGTRLTVL.

The chain combines TRBV5-1 with TRBJ2-7, with TRBD1 matching over 10 bases. V was clipped by 6 bases and J by 2 bases; unmatched bases: 5. Germline V gene data show CDR1 as SGHRS and CDR2 as YFSETQ. CDR3 length equals 14 residues. CDR3 DNA sequence: TGCGCCAGCACTGGACAGGGGGATGCCTACGAGCAGTACTTC. Its translation is CASTGQGDAYEQYF.

In nucleotides, the CDR3 is TGCGCCAGCAGCCGAAAGGGGGCTAGCGGGGGGGCCGGCACAGATACGCAGTATTTT. Protein sequence: CASSRKGASGGAGTDTQYF. The chain carries TRBV4-1 and TRBJ2-3; 12 positions match TRBD2. CDR1 and CDR2 (germline): MGHRA, YSYEKL. V was pared by 4 bases and J by 1 base, with 12 bases of the junction left unmatched. The CDR3 is 19 residues long.

The chain links TRBV19 to TRBJ2-1, with 10 positions matching TRBD2. The V gene's germline CDR1 is LNHDA and CDR2 SQIVND (reference sequence). The CDR3 loop spans 15 amino acids. V gave up 10 bases and J gave up 4 bases; unmatched junction bases: 10. CDR3 amino acids: CATRAGGTRYNEQFF. In DNA, the CDR3 is TGTGCCACCCGAGCGGGGGGGACTAGGTACAATGAGCAGTTCTTC.

This chain uses TRBV7-9 with TRBJ2-1; TRBD2 aligns across 13 bases. The ends lost 4 bases at V and 2 bases at J; junction bases unmatched: 11. The CDR3 is 19 amino acids. The germline V gene encodes CDR1 SEHNR and CDR2 FQNEAQ (reference sequence). The CDR3 DNA reads as TGTGCCAGCAGCTCAGGACTAGCGGGAGAATTCTTGGCCTACAATGAGCAGTTCTTC. It encodes CASSSGLAGEFLAYNEQFF.

This chain links TRBV29-1 with TRBJ2-7, with 9 bases that match TRBD1. The CDR3 covers 13 residues. V lost 6 bases, J lost 5 bases, and 8 bases stayed unmatched. From germline, CDR1 is SQVTM and CDR2 ANQGSEA. CDR3 loop: CSVSQGARNEQYF. The CDR3, as DNA: TGCAGCGTATCACAGGGGGCGAGGAACGAGCAGTACTTC.

The chain combines TRBV18 with TRBJ2-2, with 7 bases fitting TRBD1. Germline-derived CDR1 and CDR2 are KGHSH and LQKENI. With V trimmed by 6 bases and J by 5 bases, 9 bases remained unmatched. This CDR3 is 15 amino acids long. The CDR3 nucleotides read TGTGCCAGCTCTCTAAGGGGGCGTGAGACCGGGGAGCTGTTTTTT. It is translated as CASSLRGRETGELFF. Full variable domain (rest looked up from reference TRBV18 and TRBJ2-2): NAGVMQNPRHLVRRRGQEARLRCSPMKGHSHVYWYRQLPEEGLKFMVYLQKENIIDESGMPKERFSAEFPKEGPSILRIQQVVRGDSAAYFCASSLRGRETGELFFGEGSRLTVL.

The V gene is TRBV30, the J gene TRBJ1-5; D gene ambiguous. This CDR3 contains 16 residues. V was clipped by 0 bases and J by 3 bases, with 15 bases between them. In germline, CDR1 is GTSNPN, CDR2 SVGIG (reference sequence). CDR3 loop: CAWSVRGRGNNQPQHF. The CDR3 bases are TGTGCCTGGAGTGTTCGGGGTCGTGGCAACAATCAGCCCCAGCATTTT.

V is TRBV5-1 and J is TRBJ2-1; 11 bases align to TRBD2. V gave up 3 bases and J gave up 3 bases; unmatched junction bases: 5. The CDR3 covers 16 residues. Germline values: CDR1 SGHRS, CDR2 YFSETQ. The CDR3 protein is CASSSTSGDFYNEQFF. CDR3 sequence (DNA): TGCGCCAGCAGCTCGACTAGCGGGGATTTCTACAATGAGCAGTTCTTC.

The genes are TRBV28 and TRBJ1-2; possibly TRBD1 for D (5 bases). Trimming left V 2 bases short and J 6 bases short, with 16 bases between. This CDR3 has 15 amino acids. The germline V gene has CDR1 MDHEN and CDR2 SYDVKM. The chain's CDR3 is CASSLAGQGMNGYTF. The CDR3 DNA is TGTGCCAGCAGTTTAGCCGGGCAGGGTATGAATGGCTACACCTTC.

V usage is TRBV9 and J usage is TRBJ2-7; 7 nucleotides match TRBD2. The CDR3 contains 15 residues. CDR1 and CDR2 (germline): SGDLS, YYNGEE. Unmatched junction bases numbered 9, after V lost 0 bases and J lost 6 bases. The CDR3 reads CASSVAVGGSGEQYF. In DNA, the CDR3 is TGTGCCAGCAGCGTAGCTGTCGGGGGGAGCGGCGAGCAGTACTTC.

The rearrangement links TRBV11-3 to TRBJ2-7; TRBD1 matches at 7 bases. The germline V gene encodes CDR1 SGHNT and CDR2 YENEEA. The CDR3 has 15 amino acids. The junction had 12 bases not matched to a gene; V was cut back by 5 bases and J by 5 bases. As DNA, the CDR3 is TGTGCCAGCAGCATCCGAAGGCAGGGGGTCCACGAGCAGTACTTC. It yields the protein CASSIRRQGVHEQYF. Full variable domain (outside the CDR3, taken from reference TRBV11-3 and TRBJ2-7): EAGVVQSPRYKIIEKKQPVAFWCNPISGHNTLYWYLQNLGQGPELLIRYENEEAVDDSQLPKDRFSAERLKGVDSTLKIQPAELGDSAVYLCASSIRRQGVHEQYFGPGTRLTVT.

J is TRBJ2-5 and V is TRBV5-1; 8 bases align to TRBD2. The V gene end was trimmed by 5 bases and the J gene end by 4 bases; junction bases not matched to a gene: 7. The CDR3 length is 14 residues. Germline-derived CDR1 and CDR2 are SGHRS and YFSETQ. The DNA of the CDR3 is TGCGCCAGCAGAACAGCGGGAGACGTAGAGACCCAGTACTTC. This encodes CASRTAGDVETQYF.

CDR3 bases: TGTGCCAGCAGCTTAGGGCCGACTGAAGCTTTCTTT. Translation gives CASSLGPTEAFF. The rearrangement links TRBV7-9 to TRBJ1-1; D not resolved. Trimming shortened V by 1 base and J by 5 bases, and 5 bases separated the two germline ends. Per germline, CDR1 SEHNR and CDR2 FQNEAQ (reference sequence). The CDR3 runs 12 residues.

V and J are TRBV19 and TRBJ2-7; no reliable D call. CDR1 and CDR2 from the germline V gene are LNHDA and SQIVND (reference sequence). V lost 1 base, J lost 0 bases, and 10 bases lay in between. This CDR3 has 15 amino acids. CDR3 protein: CASSIVATSSYEQYF. In DNA, the CDR3 is TGTGCCAGTAGTATAGTAGCAACGAGCTCCTACGAGCAGTACTTC.

The rearrangement joins TRBV18 to TRBJ2-5; perhaps TRBD1 as D (7 bases). This CDR3 comprises 15 residues. Per germline, CDR1 KGHSH and CDR2 LQKENI. V lost 3 bases to trimming and J lost 2 bases, with 13 bases between them. CDR3 protein: CASSPSSGGQETQYF. The DNA for the CDR3 is TGTGCCAGCTCACCGTCGTCAGGGGGGCAAGAGACCCAGTACTTC.

The chain recombines TRBV29-1 with TRBJ1-2, with TRBD1 identical over 9 bases. Germline assignment: CDR1 SQVTM and CDR2 ANQGSEA. The CDR3 is made up of 14 amino acids. V gave up 7 bases and J gave up 8 bases; unmatched junction bases: 14. The CDR3 nucleotides read TGCAGCGATCCGCTCTCACAGGGGGCAGGAGGCTACACCTTC. The encoded protein is CSDPLSQGAGGYTF. Variable domain in full (rest from reference TRBV29-1 and TRBJ1-2): SAVISQKPSRDICQRGTSLTIQCQVDSQVTMMFWYRQQPGQSLTLIATANQGSEATYESGFVIDKFPISRPNLTFSTLTVSNMSPEDSSIYLCSDPLSQGAGGYTFGSGTRLTVV.

The V call is TRBV19, the J call TRBJ1-6; 7 bases line up with TRBD1. There are 14 residues in the CDR3. Germline V CDR1 and CDR2: LNHDA, SQIVND (reference sequence). With V trimmed by 2 bases and J by 7 bases, 2 bases remained unmatched. CDR3 bases: TGTGCCAGTAGTATAAGGGGGCGAAATTCACCCCTCCACTTT. This codes for CASSIRGRNSPLHF.

The gene calls are TRBV4-1 and TRBJ2-1; D not certain. Trimming removed 1 base at V and 1 base at J, with 11 bases between. Germline values: CDR1 MGHRA, CDR2 YSYEKL. The CDR3 has 16 amino acids. The CDR3 is CASSQVLAGSYNEQFF. The CDR3, as DNA: TGCGCCAGCAGCCAAGTGTTGGCAGGTTCCTACAATGAGCAGTTCTTC.

The rearrangement links TRBV5-6 to TRBJ2-3, with 10 bases lining up with TRBD2. Germline CDR1 and CDR2: SGHDT and YYEEEE. V trimming: 7 bases; J trimming: 4 bases; junction bases outside the gene matches: 12. The CDR3 sequence is 16 residues long. The CDR3 sequence is CASSPIVAGGPDTQYF. As DNA, the CDR3 is TGTGCCAGCTCCCCCATCGTAGCGGGAGGCCCAGATACGCAGTATTTT.

The chain joins TRBV19 to TRBJ2-7; tentatively, D is TRBD1 (6 bases). CDR1 and CDR2 (germline): LNHDA, SQIVND (reference sequence). V lost 0 bases and J lost 2, with 11 bases in between. This CDR3 is 15 amino acids long. The CDR3 coding sequence is TGTGCCAGTAGTATAGAGGCAGGGGTCGCCTACGAGCAGTACTTC. Residues: CASSIEAGVAYEQYF.